The next 31 T cell receptor beta chains were all read from a single sample in a study of T cells in Graves' hyperthyroidism and ophthalmopathy. The investigators amplified TCR beta CDR3 regions from RNA transcripts. Carried out on the TCR CDR3, a first-round RT-PCR used the HTBI primer set. TCRdb processed the multiplex PCR reads anew with MiXCR; each CDR3 protein has one entry. The table lists 500,000 to 650,000 distinct CDR3 sequences, about 15% of them singletons. Sequences were obtained from blood. The receptors here all came from a woman in her fifties or sixties with Graves' ophthalmopathy.

The chain carries TRBV24-1 and TRBJ2-1; D gene unclear. Trimming cost V 7 bases and J 3 bases, with 12 bases left between them. The V gene's germline CDR1 is KGHDR and CDR2 SFDVKD. The CDR3 runs 14 residues. CDR3 nucleotides: TGTGCCACCAGCAAAAAAGTCGGCTACAATGAGCAGTTCTTC. This codes for CATSKKVGYNEQFF.

This clonotype was found once. Just one base apart from a much larger clone, this may be a read error. The chain joins TRBV6-2 or TRBV6-3 to TRBJ2-5; TRBD1 matches at 7 bases. The length of the CDR3 is 15 residues. Germline CDR1 MNHEY, CDR2 SVGEGT. The V and J ends lost 2 bases and 7 bases, in that order; junction bases with no gene match: 10. CDR3 amino acids: CASSYPPGTVGTQYF. In DNA form, the CDR3 reads TGTGCCAGCAGTTACCCGCCCGGGACAGTGGGGACCCAGTACTTC.

V gene TRBV4-1 combines with J gene TRBJ1-6, with 8 bases aligning to TRBD1. The germline V gene has CDR1 MGHRA and CDR2 YSYEKL. The CDR3 totals 16 residues. The ends lost 1 base at V and 9 bases at J; junction bases unmatched: 8. For the CDR3, the DNA is TGCGCCAGCAGCCAAGGCTTCGGACAGGGCATTTCACCCCTCCACTTT. Translated: CASSQGFGQGISPLHF.

This clonotype was seen at least ten times. The V call is TRBV12-3 or TRBV12-4, the J call TRBJ2-1; 9 bases map to TRBD1. Trimming at V came to 5 bases and at J to 2 bases, leaving 4 bases not matched to a gene. The CDR3 contains 15 residues. The CDR3 spells CASSLRTGAYNEQFF. In nucleotides, the CDR3 is TGTGCCAGCAGTCTCCGGACAGGGGCCTACAATGAGCAGTTCTTC.

The CDR3 DNA follows: TGTGCCACCAGCCCGGGGTTTTCAGTGAATCAGCCCCAGCATTTT. It translates to CATSPGFSVNQPQHF. The chain has TRBV15 and TRBJ1-5; D remains unclear. Between the trimmed V and J ends, which lost 5 bases and 4 bases, there was a span of 15 bases. The CDR3 runs 15 residues. Germline CDR1 LNHNV, CDR2 YYDKDF (reference sequence). Full variable domain (outside the CDR3, taken from reference TRBV15 and TRBJ1-5): DAMVIQNPRYQVTQFGKPVTLSCSQTLNHNVMYWYQQKSSQAPKLLFHYYDKDFNNEADTPDNFQSRRPNTSFCFLDIRSPGLGDTAMYLCATSPGFSVNQPQHFGDGTRLSIL.

To note about this clonotype: This may stem from a read error, because a much larger clone lies one nucleotide away. The genes are TRBV28 and TRBJ2-2; D perhaps matches TRBD2 (7 bases). Between the trimmed V and J ends, which lost 2 bases and 5 bases, there was a span of 21 bases. Germline-derived CDR1 and CDR2 are MDHEN and SYDVKM. The CDR3 sequence is 18 residues long. CDR3 loop: CASSLEGWGGRGTGELFF. Written as DNA, the CDR3 is TGTGCCAGCAGTTTAGAAGGTTGGGGGGGGCGAGGAACCGGGGAGCTGTTTTTT.

In this sample, this clonotype turned up many times. The chain links TRBV11-2 to TRBJ2-5; D unresolved. Deletions cut 1 base from V and 6 bases from J, with 12 bases between. Germline V CDR1 and CDR2: SGHAT, FQNNGV. There are 14 residues in the CDR3. CDR3 in DNA: TGTGCCAGCAGCTTAGCCGCCCAGGCCAAGACCCAGTACTTC. Translation: CASSLAAQAKTQYF.

A single count supports this clonotype. A read error may be the cause here, since a much bigger clone is one base away. The gene calls are TRBV2 and TRBJ1-1; TRBD1 is a possible D gene (6 bases). Germline CDR1 is SNHLY and CDR2 is FYNNEI. This CDR3 has 16 amino acids. The CDR3, as DNA: TGTGCCAGCAGTGCTCGGGTTACAGGGACGAACACTGTAGCTTTCTTT. Protein sequence: CASSARVTGTNTVAFF.

The chain employs TRBV29-1 and TRBJ2-1, with D hard to call. CDR3 size: 11 residues. V was shortened by 2 bases and J by 9 bases, with 8 bases between the two germline ends. The germline gives CDR1 SQVTM, CDR2 ANQGSEA. CDR3 region: CSVEPSGEQFF. CDR3 sequence (DNA): TGCAGCGTTGAACCTTCGGGTGAGCAGTTCTTC.

This clonotype was seen many times. The J gene is TRBJ1-1, the V gene TRBV20-1, with 7 bases lining up with TRBD1. The J segment lost 5 bases and the V segment lost 6 bases, leaving 15 bases of the junction unmatched. There are 15 residues in the CDR3. In germline, CDR1 is DFQATT, CDR2 SNEGSKA (reference sequence). CDR3 coding DNA: TGCAGTGCCAATGACAGGGTGTTCGGAGGTACTGAAGCTTTCTTT. Translation gives CSANDRVFGGTEAFF.

This clonotype was seen a handful of times. Here the CDR3 DNA reads TGCTCATTAGAGGGCCTCTCTGGAAACACCATATATTTT. This sequence encodes CSLEGLSGNTIYF. The chain employs TRBV20-1 and TRBJ1-3; no reliable D call. Germline assignment: CDR1 DFQATT and CDR2 SNEGSKA (reference sequence). The CDR3 loop spans 13 amino acids.

This clonotype was seen at least ten times. The J gene is TRBJ2-2, the V gene TRBV7-3; a possible D gene is TRBD1 (6 bases). Germline loops: CDR1 SGHTA, CDR2 FQGTGA. Between the trimmed V and J ends, which lost 5 bases and 4 bases, there was a span of 14 bases. This CDR3 spans 15 amino acids. CDR3 in DNA: TGTGCCAGCAGCCCCACCCGGACAGCCACCGGGGAGCTGTTTTTT. Amino acid sequence: CASSPTRTATGELFF.

The chain employs TRBV11-1 and TRBJ2-1; 14 bases are shared with TRBD2. J lost 6 bases, V lost 6 bases, and 16 bases had no gene match. CDR1 SGHAT and CDR2 FQDESV come from the germline V gene (reference sequence). The CDR3 loop spans 19 amino acids. CDR3: CASSYGTSGSSRLVNEQFF. The DNA for the CDR3 is TGTGCCAGCAGTTATGGGACTAGCGGGAGTAGTAGGTTGGTCAATGAGCAGTTCTTC.

This clonotype was counted ten times or more. V usage is TRBV30 and J usage is TRBJ2-5; D is unclear. The CDR3 is 11 amino acids. V was clipped by 0 bases and J by 5 bases, with 4 bases between them. Per the germline V gene, CDR1 is GTSNPN and CDR2 is SVGIG (reference sequence). The DNA of the CDR3 is TGTGCCTGGAGTGTTAGCGAGACCCAGTACTTC. Its translation is CAWSVSETQYF. Full variable domain (remainder filled in from reference TRBV30 and TRBJ2-5): SQTIHQWPATLVQPVGSPLSLECTVEGTSNPNLYWYRQAAGRGLQLLFYSVGIGQISSEVPQNLSASRPQDRQFILSSKKLLLSDSGFYLCAWSVSETQYFGPGTRLLVL.

Ten or more counts support this clonotype. V usage is TRBV28 and J usage is TRBJ2-3; D possibly uses TRBD1 or TRBD2 (5 bases each). Germline V gene sequence: CDR1 MDHEN, CDR2 SYDVKM. V lost 0 bases to trimming and J lost 3 bases, with 10 bases between them. This CDR3 comprises 15 residues. The CDR3 nucleotides read TGTGCCAGCAGTTTATGGGGGGAGAAAACAGATACGCAGTATTTT. Translated: CASSLWGEKTDTQYF.

This clonotype has a handful of counts. The J gene is TRBJ2-1, the V gene TRBV5-1; TRBD1 might be the D (6 bases). Trimming removed 0 bases from V and 8 bases from J, with 12 bases in between. Germline V lookup: CDR1 SGHRS, CDR2 YFSETQ. The CDR3 spans 14 residues. The CDR3 DNA sequence: TGCGCCAGCAGCTTGGCCGGCAGGGGCGATGAGCAGTTCTTC. Protein: CASSLAGRGDEQFF.

This clonotype was recorded many times. The genes are TRBV12-3 or TRBV12-4 and TRBJ2-5; TRBD1 agrees at 10 bases. There are 17 residues in the CDR3. J lost 3 bases, V lost 2 bases, and 9 bases had no gene match. The DNA for the CDR3 is TGTGCCAGCAGTTTAAGTATCCGGACAGGGGGGAAAGAGACCCAGTACTTC. This translates into CASSLSIRTGGKETQYF.

Many counts were recorded for this clonotype. V is TRBV3-1 and J is TRBJ2-7; TRBD2 matches at 14 bases. With 4 bases clipped from V and 4 bases from J, the junction kept 6 bases outside the gene matches. CDR1 and CDR2 from the germline V gene are LGHDT and YNNKEL (reference sequence). The CDR3 spans 16 residues. DNA for the CDR3: TGTGCCAGCAGCCGAACGGGACTAGCGGGAGTGTACGAGCAGTACTTC. This codes for CASSRTGLAGVYEQYF.

This clonotype came up many times. The V gene is TRBV3-2, the J gene TRBJ1-1; the table gives TRBD1 as D, unverified against the DNA. TRBV3-2 is marked as a pseudogene. The CDR3 extends over 15 amino acids. The CDR3 is CASSQARVWYTEAFF. CDR3 DNA sequence: TGTGCCAGCAGCCAAGCCCGGGTTTGGTACACTGAAGCTTTCTTT.

The chain couples TRBV6-1 to TRBJ1-4; no firm D call. Trimming stripped 6 bases from V and 8 bases from J, with 19 bases between. Germline values: CDR1 MNHNS, CDR2 SASEGT. This CDR3 has 15 residues. CDR3 in DNA: TGTGCCAGCAGCATGAGGGCACCTCCTGGGGAAAAACTGTTTTTT. This codes for CASSMRAPPGEKLFF.

In its sample, this clonotype was seen many times. V and J are TRBV12-3 or TRBV12-4 and TRBJ1-6, with 7 nucleotides matching TRBD1. The CDR3 totals 20 residues. With V trimmed by 5 bases and J by 5 bases, 21 bases remained unmatched. In DNA form, the CDR3 reads TGTGCCAGCAGTAGTTTACCGGGACAGAGCCCCGAACATGATAATTCACCCCTCCACTTT. Translation gives CASSSLPGQSPEHDNSPLHF.

In its sample, this clonotype was seen many times. This chain connects TRBV7-3 to TRBJ2-3; D uncertain. The CDR3 spans 14 residues. The germline gives CDR1 SGHTA, CDR2 FQGTGA. The germline V and J ends were trimmed by 6 bases and 0 bases, with 10 bases remaining between them. CDR3 residues: CASSLTPSTDTQYF. The CDR3 coding sequence is TGTGCCAGCAGTTTGACCCCAAGCACAGATACGCAGTATTTT.

This clonotype was seen many times. The V gene is TRBV6-1, the J gene TRBJ1-5, with 8 bases identical to TRBD1. The junction had 4 bases not matched to a gene; V was cut back by 0 bases and J by 0 bases. Per germline, CDR1 MNHNS and CDR2 SASEGT. CDR3 size: 17 residues. In DNA form, the CDR3 reads TGTGCCAGCAGTGAAGCGGTCGGACAGGGTAGCAATCAGCCCCAGCATTTT. Amino acids: CASSEAVGQGSNQPQHF.

Comment on this clonotype: Since a much larger clone is just one base distant, this may be a read error. The chain uses TRBV6-2 or TRBV6-3 and TRBJ2-7; D possibly matches TRBD1 or TRBD2 (5 bases each). This CDR3 is built from 14 residues. Germline CDR1 MNHEY, CDR2 SVGEGT. Trimming removed 4 bases from V and 6 bases from J, with 16 bases in between. CDR3 sequence: CASSSGDGACEQYF. Written as DNA, the CDR3 is TGTGCCAGCAGTTCCGGGGACGGAGCCTGCGAGCAGTACTTC.

This clonotype was seen at least ten times. V is TRBV12-3 or TRBV12-4 and J is TRBJ2-2; 9 bases align to TRBD2. Trimming removed 6 bases from V and 8 bases from J; junction bases left unmatched: 7. The CDR3 extends over 14 amino acids. The CDR3 is CASSEREDRGELFF. The CDR3 nucleotides read TGTGCCAGCAGCGAGCGGGAGGATCGGGGGGAGCTGTTTTTT.

This clonotype appeared many times. This sequence joins TRBV28 and TRBJ2-2, with D uncertain. V gave up 8 bases and J gave up 7 bases, with 14 bases separating them. The CDR3 is 13 residues long. Per germline, CDR1 MDHEN and CDR2 SYDVKM. The CDR3 is CASFQILGGELFF. The DNA for the CDR3 is TGTGCCAGCTTCCAAATCCTTGGCGGGGAGCTGTTTTTT.

V is TRBV6-6 and J is TRBJ2-7, with 11 positions matching TRBD1. V lost 1 base, J lost 4 bases, and 3 bases stayed unmatched. Germline values: CDR1 MNHNY, CDR2 SVGAGI (reference sequence). The CDR3 contains 15 residues. CDR3 in DNA: TGTGCCAGCAGTTACTGGGGACAGGGGGGTTACGAGCAGTACTTC. Its translation is CASSYWGQGGYEQYF.

The chain links TRBV7-2 to TRBJ1-2; D uncertain. This CDR3 region has 13 residues. V was cut by 5 bases and J by 8 bases, with 15 bases left in between. CDR1 and CDR2 (germline): SGHTA, FQGNSA. This CDR3 is CASSGRRAGGYTF. DNA for the CDR3: TGTGCCAGCAGCGGACGGCGGGCCGGAGGCTACACCTTC.

This clonotype has a count of ten or more. The chain joins TRBV5-1 to TRBJ2-1; TRBD2 aligns across 9 bases. The length of the CDR3 is 18 residues. J gave up 0 bases and V 2 bases, and 9 bases lay outside the gene matches. Germline CDR1 reads SGHRS; CDR2 reads YFSETQ. The CDR3 protein is CASSFGGLALGSYNEQFF. In nucleotides, the CDR3 is TGCGCCAGCAGCTTTGGGGGACTAGCATTGGGCTCCTACAATGAGCAGTTCTTC. Drawing the rest from reference TRBV5-1 and TRBJ2-1, the complete variable domain is KAGVTQTPRYLIKTRGQQVTLSCSPISGHRSVSWYQQTPGQGLQFLFEYFSETQRNKGNFPGRFSGRQFSNSRSEMNVSTLELGDSALYLCASSFGGLALGSYNEQFFGPGTRLTVL.

The V and J genes are TRBV4-3 and TRBJ1-2; D ambiguous. Germline V gene lookup returns CDR1 LGHNA and CDR2 YSLEER. Trimming took off 4 bases at V and 0 bases at J, with 9 bases between the two ends. The CDR3 consists of 14 residues. CDR3 nucleotide sequence: TGCGCCAGCAGCCTCTTGGGGTCTAACTATGGCTACACCTTC. It specifies CASSLLGSNYGYTF.

This clonotype was counted a few times. The chain links TRBV28 to TRBJ2-7; perhaps TRBD2 as D (5 bases). The CDR3 is made up of 14 amino acids. From germline, CDR1 is MDHEN and CDR2 SYDVKM. V was shortened by 6 bases and J by 7 bases, with 19 bases between the two germline ends. The DNA for the CDR3 is TGTGCCAGCAGCCAACGACGGGGTTTTGAGGAGCAGTACTTC. Residues: CASSQRRGFEEQYF.